In its sample, the clone carrying this TCR beta chain was seen a few times. Per the germline V gene, CDR1 is PRHDT and CDR2 is FYEKMQ (reference sequence). This CDR3 is 12 amino acids long. Trimming left V 7 bases short and J 9 bases short, with 10 bases between. These data originate in a study of CD8+ T cells in alopecia areata. After isolation, RNA underwent reverse transcription to generate cDNA as the sequencing template. This table comes from immunoSEQ multiplex PCR, and its TCRdb copy is limited to in-frame clones, with some not included. The sample lists about 170,000 clones, approximately 65% seen once, with over 10% in the top ten.

The source material was CD8+ T cells sorted from blood, sampled at week 0. The chain carries TRBV13 and TRBJ1-6, with a weak D call TRBD1 (5 bases). This TCR was recovered from a human donor with alopecia areata. Written as DNA, the CDR3 is TGTGCCAGCAAGGACGGGGGTTCACCCCTCCACTTT. It codes for CASKDGGSPLHF.